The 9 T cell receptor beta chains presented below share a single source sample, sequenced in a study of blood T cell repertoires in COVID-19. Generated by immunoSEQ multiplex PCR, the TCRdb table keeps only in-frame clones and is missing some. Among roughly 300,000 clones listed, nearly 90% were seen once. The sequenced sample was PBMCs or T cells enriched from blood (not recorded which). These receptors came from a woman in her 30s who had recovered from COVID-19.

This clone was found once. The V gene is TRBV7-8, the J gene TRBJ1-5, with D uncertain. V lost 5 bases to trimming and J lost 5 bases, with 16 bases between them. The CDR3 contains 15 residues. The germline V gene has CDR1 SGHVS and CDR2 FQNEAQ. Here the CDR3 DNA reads TGTGCCAGCAGCGGAAGCGGGCGTCTCGATCAGCCCCAGCATTTT. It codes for CASSGSGRLDQPQHF.

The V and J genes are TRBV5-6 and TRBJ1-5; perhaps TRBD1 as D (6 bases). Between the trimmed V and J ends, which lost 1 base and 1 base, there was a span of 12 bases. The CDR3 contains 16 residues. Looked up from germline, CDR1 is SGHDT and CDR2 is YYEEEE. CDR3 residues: CASSLRAGESNQPQHF. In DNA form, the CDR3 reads TGTGCCAGCAGCTTGCGTGCAGGGGAGAGCAATCAGCCCCAGCATTTT.

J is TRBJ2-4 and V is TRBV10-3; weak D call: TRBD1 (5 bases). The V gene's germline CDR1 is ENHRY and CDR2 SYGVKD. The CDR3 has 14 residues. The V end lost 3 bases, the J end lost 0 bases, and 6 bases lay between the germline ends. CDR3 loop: CAISEGAAKNIQYF. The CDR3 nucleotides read TGTGCCATCAGTGAAGGGGCAGCCAAAAACATTCAGTACTTC.

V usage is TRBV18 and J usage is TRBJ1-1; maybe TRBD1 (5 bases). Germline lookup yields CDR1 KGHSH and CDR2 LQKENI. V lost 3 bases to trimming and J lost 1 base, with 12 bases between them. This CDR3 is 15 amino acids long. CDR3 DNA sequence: TGTGCCAGCTCACCGATCCCCGGACAGAACACTGAAGCTTTCTTT. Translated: CASSPIPGQNTEAFF.

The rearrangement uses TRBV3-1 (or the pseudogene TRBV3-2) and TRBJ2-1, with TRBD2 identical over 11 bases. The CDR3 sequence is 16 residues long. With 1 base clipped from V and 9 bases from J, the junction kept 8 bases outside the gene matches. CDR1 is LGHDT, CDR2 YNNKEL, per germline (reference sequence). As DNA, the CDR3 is TGTGCCAGCAGCCAAGTAGCGGGGGGGCCCCTTCGTGAGCAGTTCTTC. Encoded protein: CASSQVAGGPLREQFF.

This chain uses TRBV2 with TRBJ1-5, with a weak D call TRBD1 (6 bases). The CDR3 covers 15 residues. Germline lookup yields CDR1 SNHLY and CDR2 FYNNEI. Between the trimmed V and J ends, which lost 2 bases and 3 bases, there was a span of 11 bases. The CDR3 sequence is CASSEREGDNQPQHF. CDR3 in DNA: TGTGCCAGCAGTGAACGGGAGGGGGACAATCAGCCCCAGCATTTT.

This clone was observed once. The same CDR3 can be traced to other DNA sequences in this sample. The CDR3 here is CAWSEGLGTGELFF. In nucleotides, the CDR3 is TGTGCCTGGAGTGAGGGGTTGGGGACCGGGGAGCTGTTTTTT. J is TRBJ2-2 and V is TRBV30; possibly TRBD1 for D (5 bases). Germline V CDR1 and CDR2: GTSNPN, SVGIG (reference sequence). This CDR3 has 14 amino acids. Deletions cut 1 base from V and 5 bases from J, with 11 bases between.

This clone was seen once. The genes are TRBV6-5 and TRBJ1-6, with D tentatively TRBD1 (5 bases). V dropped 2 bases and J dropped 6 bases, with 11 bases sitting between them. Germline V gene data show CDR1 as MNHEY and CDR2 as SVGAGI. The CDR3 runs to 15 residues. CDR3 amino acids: CASSYVQGLNSPLHF. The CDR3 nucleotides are TGTGCCAGCAGTTACGTCCAGGGCCTTAATTCACCCCTCCACTTT.

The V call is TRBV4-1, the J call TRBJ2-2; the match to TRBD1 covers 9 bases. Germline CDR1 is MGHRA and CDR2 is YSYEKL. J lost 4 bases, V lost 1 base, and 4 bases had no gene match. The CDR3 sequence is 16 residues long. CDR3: CASSQVQGASTGELFF. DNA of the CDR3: TGCGCCAGCAGCCAAGTACAGGGGGCGAGCACCGGGGAGCTGTTTTTT.